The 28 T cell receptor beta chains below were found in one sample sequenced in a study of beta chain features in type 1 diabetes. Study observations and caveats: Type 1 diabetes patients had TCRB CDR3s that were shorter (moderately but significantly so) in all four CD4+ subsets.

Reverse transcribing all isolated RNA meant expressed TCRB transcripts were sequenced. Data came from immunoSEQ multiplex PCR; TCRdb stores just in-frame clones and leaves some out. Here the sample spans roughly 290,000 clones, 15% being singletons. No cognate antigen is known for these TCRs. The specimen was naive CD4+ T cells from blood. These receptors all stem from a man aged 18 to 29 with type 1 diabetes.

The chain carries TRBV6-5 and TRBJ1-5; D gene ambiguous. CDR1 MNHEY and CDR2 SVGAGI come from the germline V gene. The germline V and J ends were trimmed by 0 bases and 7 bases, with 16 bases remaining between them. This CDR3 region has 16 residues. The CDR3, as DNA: TGTGCCAGCAGTTACTCGAGGGAGGCTCTAGGGCAGCCCCAGCATTTT. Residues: CASSYSREALGQPQHF.

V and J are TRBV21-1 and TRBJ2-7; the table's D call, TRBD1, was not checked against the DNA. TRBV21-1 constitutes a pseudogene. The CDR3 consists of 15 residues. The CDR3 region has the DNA TGTGCCAGCAGCTTTATCCGGGACAGCTCCTACGAGCAGTACTTC. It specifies CASSFIRDSSYEQYF.

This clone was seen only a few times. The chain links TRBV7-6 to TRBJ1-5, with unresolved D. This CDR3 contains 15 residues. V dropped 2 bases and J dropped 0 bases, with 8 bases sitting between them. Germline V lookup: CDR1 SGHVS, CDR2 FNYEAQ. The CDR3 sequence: CASSLKAYSNQPQHF. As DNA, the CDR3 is TGTGCCAGCAGCTTAAAAGCATATAGCAATCAGCCCCAGCATTTT.

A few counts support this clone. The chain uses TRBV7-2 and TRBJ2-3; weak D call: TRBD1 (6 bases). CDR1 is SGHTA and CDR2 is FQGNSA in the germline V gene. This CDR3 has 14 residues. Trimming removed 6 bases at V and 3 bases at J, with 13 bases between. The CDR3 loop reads CASSYREGTDTQYF. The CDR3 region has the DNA TGTGCCAGCAGTTACAGGGAAGGGACAGATACGCAGTATTTT.

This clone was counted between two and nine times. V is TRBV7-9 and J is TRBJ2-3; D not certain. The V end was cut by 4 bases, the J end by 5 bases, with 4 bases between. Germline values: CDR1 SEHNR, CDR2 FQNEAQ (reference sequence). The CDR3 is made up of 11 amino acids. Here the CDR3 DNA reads TGTGCCAGCAGCTCGAGAGATACGCAGTATTTT. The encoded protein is CASSSRDTQYF.

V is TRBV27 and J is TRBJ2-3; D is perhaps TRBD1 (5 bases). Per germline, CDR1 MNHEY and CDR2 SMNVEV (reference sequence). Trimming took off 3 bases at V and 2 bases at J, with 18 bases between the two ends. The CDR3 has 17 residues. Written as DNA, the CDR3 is TGTGCCAGCAGTTTTGGAGATAGGACACCTAACACAGATACGCAGTATTTT. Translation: CASSFGDRTPNTDTQYF.

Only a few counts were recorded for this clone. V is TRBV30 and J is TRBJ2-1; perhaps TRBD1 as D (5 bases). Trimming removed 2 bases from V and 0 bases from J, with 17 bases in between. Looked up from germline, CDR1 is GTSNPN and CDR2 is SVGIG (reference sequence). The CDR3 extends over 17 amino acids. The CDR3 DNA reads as TGTGCCTGGAGTCGGTCTCAGGGTGGCCTCTCCTACAATGAGCAGTTCTTC. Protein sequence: CAWSRSQGGLSYNEQFF.

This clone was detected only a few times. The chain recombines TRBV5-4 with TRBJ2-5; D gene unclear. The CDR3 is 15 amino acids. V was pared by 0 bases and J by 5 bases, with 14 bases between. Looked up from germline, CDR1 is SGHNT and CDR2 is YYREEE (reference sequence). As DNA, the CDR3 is TGTGCCAGCAGCTTGGCAACTCCATCCGCGGAGACCCAGTACTTC. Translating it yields CASSLATPSAETQYF. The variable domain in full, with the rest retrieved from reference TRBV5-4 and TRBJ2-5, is ETGVTQSPTHLIKTRGQQVTLRCSSQSGHNTVSWYQQALGQGPQFIFQYYREEENGRGNFPPRFSGLQFPNYSSELNVNALELDDSALYLCASSLATPSAETQYFGPGTRLLVL.

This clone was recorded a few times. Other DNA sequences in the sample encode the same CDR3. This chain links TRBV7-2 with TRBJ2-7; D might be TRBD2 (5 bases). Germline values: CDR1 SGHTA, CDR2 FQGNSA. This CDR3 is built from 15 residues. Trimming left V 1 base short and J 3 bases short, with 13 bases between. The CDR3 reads CASSLVAGGSYEQYF. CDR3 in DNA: TGTGCCAGCAGCTTAGTCGCAGGTGGGAGCTACGAGCAGTACTTC.

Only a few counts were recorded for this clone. The CDR3 nucleotides are TGTGCCAGCAGCTTGGCCGGTGCAGGGTGGAAAGATACGCAGTATTTT. It is translated as CASSLAGAGWKDTQYF. The chain carries TRBV5-4 and TRBJ2-3; D might be TRBD1 (5 bases). V lost 0 bases, J lost 5 bases, and 16 bases lay in between. This CDR3 comprises 16 residues. CDR1 is SGHNT and CDR2 is YYREEE in the germline V gene (reference sequence).

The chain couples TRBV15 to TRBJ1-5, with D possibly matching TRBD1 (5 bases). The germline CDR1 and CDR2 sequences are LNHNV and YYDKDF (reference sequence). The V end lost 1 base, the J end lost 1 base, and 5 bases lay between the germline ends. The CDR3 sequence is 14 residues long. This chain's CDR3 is CATSRAGSNQPQHF. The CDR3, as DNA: TGTGCCACCAGCAGAGCAGGGAGCAATCAGCCCCAGCATTTT.

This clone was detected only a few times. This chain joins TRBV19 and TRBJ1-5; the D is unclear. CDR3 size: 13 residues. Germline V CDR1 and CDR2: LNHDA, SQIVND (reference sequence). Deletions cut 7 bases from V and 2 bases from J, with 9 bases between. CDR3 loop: CASNLRGNQPQHF. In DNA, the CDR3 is TGTGCCAGTAACTTGAGGGGCAATCAGCCCCAGCATTTT.

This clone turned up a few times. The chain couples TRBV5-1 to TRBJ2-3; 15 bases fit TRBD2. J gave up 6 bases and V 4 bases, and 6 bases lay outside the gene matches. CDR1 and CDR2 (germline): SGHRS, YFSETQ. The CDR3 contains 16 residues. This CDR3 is CASSPGLAGGGDTQYF. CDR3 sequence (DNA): TGCGCCAGCAGCCCCGGACTAGCGGGAGGGGGTGATACGCAGTATTTT.

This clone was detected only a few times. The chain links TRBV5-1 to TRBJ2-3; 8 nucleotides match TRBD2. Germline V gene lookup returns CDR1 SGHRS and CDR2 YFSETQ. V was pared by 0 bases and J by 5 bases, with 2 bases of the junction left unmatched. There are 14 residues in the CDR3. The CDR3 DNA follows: TGCGCCAGCAGCTTGGCACTAGCGGAAGATACGCAGTATTTT. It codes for CASSLALAEDTQYF.

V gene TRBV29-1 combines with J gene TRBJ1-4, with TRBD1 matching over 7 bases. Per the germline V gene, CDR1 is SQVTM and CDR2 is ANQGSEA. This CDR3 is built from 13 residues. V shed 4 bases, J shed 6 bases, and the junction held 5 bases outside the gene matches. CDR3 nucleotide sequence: TGCAGCGTTGGAGGCCAGGGGGATGAAAAACTGTTTTTT. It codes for CSVGGQGDEKLFF.

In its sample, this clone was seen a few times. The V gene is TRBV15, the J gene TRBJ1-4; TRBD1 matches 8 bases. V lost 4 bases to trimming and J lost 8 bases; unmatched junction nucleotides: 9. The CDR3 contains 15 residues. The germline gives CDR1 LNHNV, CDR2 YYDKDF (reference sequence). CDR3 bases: TGTGCCACCAGCACGGAAATAGACAGGGGCGAAAAACTGTTTTTT. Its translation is CATSTEIDRGEKLFF.

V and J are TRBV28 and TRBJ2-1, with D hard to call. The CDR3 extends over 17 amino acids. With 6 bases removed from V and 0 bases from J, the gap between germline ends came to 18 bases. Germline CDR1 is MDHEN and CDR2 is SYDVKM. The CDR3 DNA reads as TGTGCCAGCAGACTCGAGACTCTCCGGAGCTCCTACAATGAGCAGTTCTTC. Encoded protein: CASRLETLRSSYNEQFF.

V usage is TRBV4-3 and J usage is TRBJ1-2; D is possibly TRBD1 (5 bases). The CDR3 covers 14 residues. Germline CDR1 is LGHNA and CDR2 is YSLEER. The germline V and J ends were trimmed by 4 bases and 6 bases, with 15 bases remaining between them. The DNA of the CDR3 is TGCGCCAGCAGCCTATCAATTACAGGAGATGGCTACACCTTC. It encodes CASSLSITGDGYTF.

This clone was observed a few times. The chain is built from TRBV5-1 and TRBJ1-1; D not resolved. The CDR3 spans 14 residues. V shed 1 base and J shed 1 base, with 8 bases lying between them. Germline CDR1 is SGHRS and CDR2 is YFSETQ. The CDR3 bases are TGCGCCAGCAGCTTGAACAGAGCGAACACTGAAGCTTTCTTT. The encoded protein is CASSLNRANTEAFF.

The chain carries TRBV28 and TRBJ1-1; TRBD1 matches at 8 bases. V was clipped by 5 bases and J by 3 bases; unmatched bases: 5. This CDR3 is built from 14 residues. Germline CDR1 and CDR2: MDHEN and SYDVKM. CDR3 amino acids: CASSPNRGDTEAFF. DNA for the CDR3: TGTGCCAGCAGTCCGAACAGGGGGGACACTGAAGCTTTCTTT.

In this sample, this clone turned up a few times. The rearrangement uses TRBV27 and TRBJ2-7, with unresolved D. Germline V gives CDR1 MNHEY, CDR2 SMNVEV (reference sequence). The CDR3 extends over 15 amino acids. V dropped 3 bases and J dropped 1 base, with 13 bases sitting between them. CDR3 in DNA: TGTGCCAGCAGTTTCCTCCCCCCACGGTCCTACGAGCAGTACTTC. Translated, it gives CASSFLPPRSYEQYF.

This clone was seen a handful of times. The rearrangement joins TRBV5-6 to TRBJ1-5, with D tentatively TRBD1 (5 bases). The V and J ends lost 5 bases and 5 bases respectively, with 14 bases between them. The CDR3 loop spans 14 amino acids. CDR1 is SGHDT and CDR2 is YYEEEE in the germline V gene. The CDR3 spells CASSFRESHQPQHF. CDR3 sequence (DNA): TGTGCCAGCAGTTTCAGGGAATCCCATCAGCCCCAGCATTTT.

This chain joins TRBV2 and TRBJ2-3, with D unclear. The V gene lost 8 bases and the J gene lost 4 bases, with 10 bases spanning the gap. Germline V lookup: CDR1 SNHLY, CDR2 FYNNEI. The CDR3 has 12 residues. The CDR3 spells CASSRQSDTQYF. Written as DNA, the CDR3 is TGTGCCAGCTCCCGTCAGTCAGATACGCAGTATTTT.

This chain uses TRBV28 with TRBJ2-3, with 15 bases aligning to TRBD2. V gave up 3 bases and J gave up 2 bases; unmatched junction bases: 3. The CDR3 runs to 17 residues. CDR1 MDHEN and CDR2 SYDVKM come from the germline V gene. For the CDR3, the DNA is TGTGCCAGCAGTTTGGGGACTAGCGGGAGGATCACAGATACGCAGTATTTT. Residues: CASSLGTSGRITDTQYF.

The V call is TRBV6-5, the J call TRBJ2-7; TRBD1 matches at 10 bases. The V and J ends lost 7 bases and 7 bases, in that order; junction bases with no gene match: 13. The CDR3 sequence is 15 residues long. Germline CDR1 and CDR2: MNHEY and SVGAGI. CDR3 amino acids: CASTHGQGVSGEQYF. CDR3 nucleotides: TGTGCCAGCACCCACGGACAGGGGGTTAGTGGGGAGCAGTACTTC.

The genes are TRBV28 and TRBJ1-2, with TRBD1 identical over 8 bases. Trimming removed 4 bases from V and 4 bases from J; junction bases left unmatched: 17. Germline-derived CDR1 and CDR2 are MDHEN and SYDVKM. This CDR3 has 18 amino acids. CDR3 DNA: TGTGCCAGCAGTTCACGACTTCTCAGGGGGCGCGGGGTCTATGGCTACACCTTC. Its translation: CASSSRLLRGRGVYGYTF.

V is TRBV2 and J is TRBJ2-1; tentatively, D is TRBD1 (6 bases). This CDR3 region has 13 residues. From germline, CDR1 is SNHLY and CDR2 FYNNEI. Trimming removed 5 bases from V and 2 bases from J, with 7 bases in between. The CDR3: CASSTGTYNEQFF. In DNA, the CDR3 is TGTGCCAGCAGTACAGGGACCTACAATGAGCAGTTCTTC.

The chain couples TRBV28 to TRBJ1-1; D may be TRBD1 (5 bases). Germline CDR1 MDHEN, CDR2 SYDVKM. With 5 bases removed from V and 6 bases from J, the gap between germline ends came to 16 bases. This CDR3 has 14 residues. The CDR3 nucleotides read TGTGCCAGCAGTCCAAACCGGGACTCCCCTGAAGCTTTCTTT. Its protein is CASSPNRDSPEAFF.